The 4 T cell receptor beta chains listed next were all sequenced from one sample in a study of cytomegalovirus exposure and HLA in healthy donors. PCR primers comprised 60 Vbeta and 13 Jbeta primers. Measured with immunoSEQ multiplex PCR; TCRdb has only the in-frame clones, and not every one. In the table there are fewer than 100,000 clones, roughly three quarters of which are singletons. The sample was PBMCs. These receptors all come from a man aged 40-50 years in good health and CMV-seronegative.

This clone has more than one count but fewer than ten. CDR3 loop: CASQGALIEKLFF. The DNA for the CDR3 is TGTGCCAGCCAGGGGGCGTTAATTGAAAAACTGTTTTTT. This chain uses TRBV2 with TRBJ1-4; the match to TRBD1 covers 8 bases. The CDR3 length is 13 residues. Germline V gene data show CDR1 as SNHLY and CDR2 as FYNNEI. J was trimmed by 7 bases and V by 8 bases; bases with no gene match: 6. Using reference TRBV2 and TRBJ1-4 for the parts outside the CDR3, the full variable domain is EPEVTQTPSHQVTQMGQEVILRCVPISNHLYFYWYRQILGQKVEFLVSFYNNEISEKSEIFDDQFSVERPDGSNFTLKIRSTKLEDSAMYFCASQGALIEKLFFGSGTQLSVL.

The rearrangement uses TRBV4-2 and TRBJ2-1, with a weak D call TRBD1 (6 bases). Germline CDR1 is LGHNA and CDR2 is YNFKEQ. There are 13 residues in the CDR3. Deletions cut 8 bases from V and 4 bases from J, with 12 bases between. The CDR3 sequence is CASSGTNYNEQFF. CDR3 nucleotide sequence: TGTGCCAGCTCCGGGACAAATTACAATGAGCAGTTCTTC.

V usage is TRBV28 and J usage is TRBJ2-4; 8 bases map to TRBD2. The CDR3 has 16 amino acids. CDR1 is MDHEN and CDR2 is SYDVKM in the germline V gene. The ends lost 5 bases at V and 8 bases at J; junction bases unmatched: 14. CDR3 nucleotide sequence: TGTGCCAGCAGTCCCCGGGGAGCGGGAGAAAGAGACATTCAGTACTTC. Amino acids: CASSPRGAGERDIQYF.

The sample holds a few counts of this clone. The chain recombines TRBV28 with TRBJ2-1, with 9 bases matching TRBD1. Germline V lookup: CDR1 MDHEN, CDR2 SYDVKM. The V segment lost 5 bases and the J segment 9 bases; nucleotides outside the gene matches: 5. The CDR3 has 13 residues. The CDR3 loop reads CASSLQTGGEQFF. CDR3 sequence (DNA): TGTGCCAGCAGTCTCCAGACAGGGGGTGAGCAGTTCTTC.